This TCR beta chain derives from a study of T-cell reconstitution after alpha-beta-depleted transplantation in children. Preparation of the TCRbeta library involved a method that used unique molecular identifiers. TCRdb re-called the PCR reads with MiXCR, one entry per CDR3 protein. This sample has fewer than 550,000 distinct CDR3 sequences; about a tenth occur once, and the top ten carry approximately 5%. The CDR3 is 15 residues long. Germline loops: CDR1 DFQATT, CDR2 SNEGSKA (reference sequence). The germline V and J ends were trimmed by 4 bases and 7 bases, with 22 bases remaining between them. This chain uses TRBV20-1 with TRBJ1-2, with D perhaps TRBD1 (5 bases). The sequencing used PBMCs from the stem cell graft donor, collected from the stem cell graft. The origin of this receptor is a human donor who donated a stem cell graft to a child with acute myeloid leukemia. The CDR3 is CSATGVQDFIGGYTF. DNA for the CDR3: TGCAGTGCTACGGGGGTACAGGACTTTATCGGTGGCTACACCTTC.